Listed below are T cell receptor beta chains from one sample, sequenced in a study of T cell repertoires in cytomegalovirus infection. From the reads, TCRdb called clonotypes with MiXCR, one entry per CDR3 protein. The data show hundreds of thousands of distinct CDR3 sequences, approximately 22% seen once. What was sequenced was CD8+ T cells from PBMCs. All receptors come from a human donor in good health (CMV status not recorded). Some clones in this sample may be carry-over from other donors' samples. The CDR3 runs from the conserved cysteine through the conserved F or W. The D gene is left open where the match is weak. Expanded clones are given a class, and other clones once, few, many or no size at all.

cdr3_nt: TGTGCCATCAGTGAGGATTCGCGGGCTTTCTTT
cdr3_aa: CAISEDSRAFF
clone_size: few
j_call: TRBJ1-1
v_call: TRBV10-3
d_call: -

cdr3_nt: TGCGCCAGCGCACCGGGACTTTACTCCTACGAGCAGTACTTC
cdr3_aa: CASAPGLYSYEQYF
clone_size: -
j_call: TRBJ2-7
v_call: TRBV5-1
d_call: -

cdr3_nt: TGTGCCAGCAGTTACGAACTGGGTCCGCATCAGCCCCAGCATTTT
cdr3_aa: CASSYELGPHQPQHF
clone_size: -
j_call: TRBJ1-5
v_call: TRBV6-2/TRBV6-3
d_call: -

cdr3_nt: TGTGCCAGCAGTTTCGGACAGCTCACTGAAGCTTTCTTT
cdr3_aa: CASSFGQLTEAFF
clone_size: -
j_call: TRBJ1-1
v_call: TRBV27
d_call: -

cdr3_nt: TGTGCCAGCAGTGTATTTAGTGGGAGCACAGATACGCAGTATTTT
cdr3_aa: CASSVFSGSTDTQYF
clone_size: -
j_call: TRBJ2-3
v_call: TRBV6-1
d_call: -

cdr3_nt: TGTGCCAGTAGTATCCCAGGTACCTACGAGCAGTACTTC
cdr3_aa: CASSIPGTYEQYF
clone_size: -
j_call: TRBJ2-7
v_call: TRBV19
d_call: -

cdr3_nt: TGCAGCGTTGAACTCGACTGGGGCTATGGCTACACCTTC
cdr3_aa: CSVELDWGYGYTF
clone_size: -
j_call: TRBJ1-2
v_call: TRBV29-1
d_call: -

cdr3_nt: TGCAGCGTCTTAGGACAAGACTACGAGCAGTACTTC
cdr3_aa: CSVLGQDYEQYF
clone_size: -
j_call: TRBJ2-7
v_call: TRBV29-1
d_call: -

cdr3_nt: TGTGCCAGCACCTTCGGGGGGGCGGGCTACGAGCAGTACTTC
cdr3_aa: CASTFGGAGYEQYF
clone_size: many
j_call: TRBJ2-7
v_call: TRBV7-9
d_call: TRBD2

cdr3_nt: TGTGCCAGTAGTCCCCAGGGGCGCGACAATGAGCAGTTCTTC
cdr3_aa: CASSPQGRDNEQFF
clone_size: few
j_call: TRBJ2-1
v_call: TRBV19
d_call: -

cdr3_nt: TGTGCCAGCAGCTTAGGAGGGGGTCGCGCTGGAAACACCATATATTTT
cdr3_aa: CASSLGGGRAGNTIYF
clone_size: -
j_call: TRBJ1-3
v_call: TRBV5-5
d_call: -

cdr3_nt: TGCAGCGTTGAACTCGACAGCCCAAATGAGCAGTTCTTC
cdr3_aa: CSVELDSPNEQFF
clone_size: -
j_call: TRBJ2-1
v_call: TRBV29-1
d_call: -

cdr3_nt: TGTGCCAGCAGCGTATTTGGGGAGGGCACTGAAGCTTTCTTT
cdr3_aa: CASSVFGEGTEAFF
clone_size: few
j_call: TRBJ1-1
v_call: TRBV9
d_call: -

cdr3_nt: TGCAGCGTTGAAGACTGGACAGGGGACTTTAACTATGGCTACACCTTC
cdr3_aa: CSVEDWTGDFNYGYTF
clone_size: -
j_call: TRBJ1-2
v_call: TRBV29-1
d_call: TRBD1

cdr3_nt: TGTGCCAGCAGCCCAACGGCGCGTCTAAATATATACTCTGGAAACACCATATATTTT
cdr3_aa: CASSPTARLNIYSGNTIYF
clone_size: -
j_call: TRBJ1-3
v_call: TRBV12-3/TRBV12-4
d_call: -

cdr3_nt: TGTGCCAGCAGCTTAGGGGGCCTGAACATTCAGTACTTC
cdr3_aa: CASSLGGLNIQYF
clone_size: many
j_call: TRBJ2-4
v_call: TRBV7-2
d_call: -

cdr3_nt: TGTGCCTGGAGTATAACAGGGGCCTGGCCCCACAATGAGCAGTTCTTC
cdr3_aa: CAWSITGAWPHNEQFF
clone_size: few
j_call: TRBJ2-1
v_call: TRBV30
d_call: TRBD1

cdr3_nt: TGTGCCAGCAGTCCAGGGCCTAATGAAAAACTGTTTTTT
cdr3_aa: CASSPGPNEKLFF
clone_size: -
j_call: TRBJ1-4
v_call: TRBV2
d_call: -

cdr3_nt: TGTGCCAGCTCACCACCGGAACAGAATGGCTACACCTTC
cdr3_aa: CASSPPEQNGYTF
clone_size: once
j_call: TRBJ1-2
v_call: TRBV18
d_call: -

cdr3_nt: TGCAGCGTCGTCCCTAGTGCAGATACGCAGTATTTT
cdr3_aa: CSVVPSADTQYF
clone_size: few
j_call: TRBJ2-3
v_call: TRBV29-1
d_call: -

cdr3_nt: TGTGCCAGCAAACAGTTCCTTCATAGCAATCAGCCCCAGCATTTT
cdr3_aa: CASKQFLHSNQPQHF
clone_size: few
j_call: TRBJ1-5
v_call: TRBV27
d_call: -

cdr3_nt: TGTGCCAGCAGCCTCGAAGGGCAGGGATCCAGTTCTTTAATCTACAATGAGCAGTTCTTC
cdr3_aa: CASSLEGQGSSSLIYNEQFF
clone_size: many
j_call: TRBJ2-1
v_call: TRBV7-9
d_call: -

cdr3_nt: TGTGCCAGCAGCATCGGGACAGATAGCTCCTACGAGCAGTACTTC
cdr3_aa: CASSIGTDSSYEQYF
clone_size: -
j_call: TRBJ2-7
v_call: TRBV9
d_call: TRBD1

cdr3_nt: TGTGCCACCGCGGAGCCAGATTCCTACGAGCAGTACTTC
cdr3_aa: CATAEPDSYEQYF
clone_size: -
j_call: TRBJ2-7
v_call: TRBV2
d_call: -

cdr3_nt: TGTGCCAGTAGTACCTTTCCCCCCCGGACAGGGGAGAACACTGAAGCTTTCTTT
cdr3_aa: CASSTFPPRTGENTEAFF
clone_size: -
j_call: TRBJ1-1
v_call: TRBV19
d_call: TRBD1

cdr3_nt: TGTGCCAGCAGGCCCTCTTTAGGGTCCTACGAGCAGTACTTC
cdr3_aa: CASRPSLGSYEQYF
clone_size: few
j_call: TRBJ2-7
v_call: TRBV27
d_call: -

cdr3_nt: TGTGCCAGCAGCTTAGCGGCCAGAGAGACCCAGTACTTC
cdr3_aa: CASSLAARETQYF
clone_size: many
j_call: TRBJ2-5
v_call: TRBV7-9
d_call: -

cdr3_nt: TGCGCCAGCAGCTGGACAGGCCCAACTGAAGCTTTCTTT
cdr3_aa: CASSWTGPTEAFF
clone_size: -
j_call: TRBJ1-1
v_call: TRBV5-1
d_call: TRBD1

cdr3_nt: TGTGCCTGGGGCTCGGACGGGACCTACGAGCAGTACTTC
cdr3_aa: CAWGSDGTYEQYF
clone_size: -
j_call: TRBJ2-7
v_call: TRBV30
d_call: -

cdr3_nt: TGTGCCAGCAGACAAAAACAGGGGCCGAACTATGGCTACACCTTC
cdr3_aa: CASRQKQGPNYGYTF
clone_size: -
j_call: TRBJ1-2
v_call: TRBV2
d_call: TRBD1

cdr3_nt: TGCAGCGTTCTGTCCAATGAGCAGTTCTTC
cdr3_aa: CSVLSNEQFF
clone_size: few
j_call: TRBJ2-1
v_call: TRBV29-1
d_call: -

cdr3_nt: TGTGCTAGTTTAATCGGGCTAGCCCAAGAGACCCAGTACTTC
cdr3_aa: CASLIGLAQETQYF
clone_size: -
j_call: TRBJ2-5
v_call: TRBV12-5
d_call: -

cdr3_nt: TGTGCCAGCAGTTTAGATTCACGCAACTATGGCTACACCTTC
cdr3_aa: CASSLDSRNYGYTF
clone_size: few
j_call: TRBJ1-2
v_call: TRBV27
d_call: -

cdr3_nt: TGTGCCAGCAGCCGGAGACTTGGAGATACGCAGTATTTT
cdr3_aa: CASSRRLGDTQYF
clone_size: many
j_call: TRBJ2-3
v_call: TRBV7-7
d_call: -

cdr3_nt: TGTGCCAGCAGTTTCAAAGCCGGGGCCAGCTCTGGGGCCAACGTCCTGACTTTC
cdr3_aa: CASSFKAGASSGANVLTF
clone_size: -
j_call: TRBJ2-6
v_call: TRBV28
d_call: -

cdr3_nt: TGTGCCAGCAGTTACGGGGACCACGAGCAGTACTTC
cdr3_aa: CASSYGDHEQYF
clone_size: few
j_call: TRBJ2-7
v_call: TRBV6-5
d_call: -

cdr3_nt: TGTGCCACCTCGGGCAGCTATGGCTACACCTTC
cdr3_aa: CATSGSYGYTF
clone_size: few
j_call: TRBJ1-2
v_call: TRBV6-6
d_call: -

cdr3_nt: TGTGCCAGCAGTTTAAGCGGCGGCTTCTACGAGCAGTACTTC
cdr3_aa: CASSLSGGFYEQYF
clone_size: few
j_call: TRBJ2-7
v_call: TRBV12-3/TRBV12-4
d_call: -

cdr3_nt: TGTGCCACCACTACACAGGGTCTCAACGCGACCAAAAACATTCAGTACTTC
cdr3_aa: CATTTQGLNATKNIQYF
clone_size: few
j_call: TRBJ2-4
v_call: TRBV24-1
d_call: -

cdr3_nt: TGTGCCATCAGACCGGGACAGGTCGAGACCCAGTACTTC
cdr3_aa: CAIRPGQVETQYF
clone_size: few
j_call: TRBJ2-5
v_call: TRBV10-3
d_call: TRBD1